One and the same sample provided the 13 T cell receptor beta chains below, sequenced in a study of cytomegalovirus exposure and HLA in healthy donors. With 60 Vbeta and 13 Jbeta primers, the PCR was carried out. The repertoire was sequenced with immunoSEQ multiplex PCR; TCRdb's copy has only in-frame clones and lacks some. The table lists 80,000 to 100,000 clones, about four fifths of them singletons. Input material: PBMCs. These receptors were taken from a male donor in good health and CMV-seropositive.

V usage is TRBV6-5 and J usage is TRBJ1-6; maybe TRBD1 (5 bases). V lost 0 bases and J lost 9, with 15 bases in between. Germline V gives CDR1 MNHEY, CDR2 SVGAGI. CDR3 length: 16 amino acids. The CDR3 DNA reads TGTGCCAGCAGTTACTCGTTTGGGGGGGGGAGTTCACCCCTCCACTTT. This sequence encodes CASSYSFGGGSSPLHF.

The chain combines TRBV27 with TRBJ2-1; 7 positions agree with TRBD2. Per the germline V gene, CDR1 is MNHEY and CDR2 is SMNVEV (reference sequence). This CDR3 has 14 amino acids. V dropped 10 bases and J dropped 0; count of bases not matched to a gene: 6. The CDR3, as DNA: TGTGCCACCCAAGCGGGGCGCTCCTACAATGAGCAGTTCTTC. The encoded protein is CATQAGRSYNEQFF.

The genes are TRBV19 and TRBJ2-7, with a weak D call TRBD1 (6 bases). V dropped 2 bases and J dropped 6 bases, with 11 bases sitting between them. From germline, CDR1 is LNHDA and CDR2 SQIVND (reference sequence). The CDR3 spans 13 residues. The CDR3 spells CASSIQGRSEQYF. CDR3 in DNA: TGTGCCAGTAGTATACAGGGGAGAAGCGAGCAGTACTTC.

The chain employs TRBV9 and TRBJ2-5, with 12 bases identical to TRBD2. V lost 3 bases, J lost 5 bases, and 5 bases stayed unmatched. The CDR3 runs 15 residues. In germline, CDR1 is SGDLS, CDR2 YYNGEE. CDR3 protein: CASSASGGAGETQYF. The CDR3 bases are TGTGCCAGCAGCGCTAGCGGGGGGGCGGGTGAGACCCAGTACTTC.

The chain uses TRBV19 and TRBJ2-1; TRBD2 is a possible D gene (5 bases). The CDR3 is 12 amino acids. Trimming pared 1 base from V and 7 bases from J, leaving 5 bases between. Germline CDR1 LNHDA, CDR2 SQIVND (reference sequence). The CDR3 loop is CASSIGGNEQFF. Written as DNA, the CDR3 is TGTGCCAGTAGTATAGGAGGGAATGAGCAGTTCTTC.

V is TRBV5-8 and J is TRBJ1-5; TRBD1 matches 8 bases. This CDR3 has 16 residues. From germline, CDR1 is SGHTS and CDR2 YDEGEE. V lost 4 bases to trimming and J lost 0 bases; unmatched junction nucleotides: 6. The DNA of the CDR3 is TGTGCCAGCAGCACCACAGGGGGTTATAGCAATCAGCCCCAGCATTTT. Translation: CASSTTGGYSNQPQHF. Supplemented by reference TRBV5-8 and TRBJ1-5, the full variable domain reads EAGVTQSPTHLIKTRGQQATLRCSPISGHTSVYWYQQALGLGLQFLLWYDEGEERNRGNFPPRFSGRQFPNYSSELNVNALELEDSALYLCASSTTGGYSNQPQHFGDGTRLSIL.

The chain joins TRBV14 to TRBJ2-2; 7 nucleotides match TRBD1. Trimming at V came to 4 bases and at J to 6 bases, leaving 8 bases not matched to a gene. Germline CDR1 reads SGHDN; CDR2 reads FVKESK. The CDR3 runs 15 residues. The DNA for the CDR3 is TGTGCCAGCAGCCTACGAGGGGGCGCAGCCGGGGAGCTGTTTTTT. Its protein product is CASSLRGGAAGELFF.

The J gene is TRBJ2-1, the V gene TRBV27, with TRBD1 matching over 9 bases. In germline, CDR1 is MNHEY, CDR2 SMNVEV (reference sequence). Trimming cost V 4 bases and J 2 bases; bases outside gene matches: 9. The CDR3 length is 17 residues. The CDR3 loop reads CASSSLQGARPYNEQFF. The DNA of the CDR3 is TGTGCCAGCAGTTCTTTACAGGGGGCGCGTCCCTACAATGAGCAGTTCTTC.

The rearrangement uses TRBV7-2 and TRBJ2-1; 8 bases align to TRBD2. The CDR3 is 14 residues long. Germline CDR1 and CDR2: SGHTA and FQGNSA. After removal of 10 bases from V and 3 bases from J, the junction contained 8 bases not matched to a gene. CDR3 nucleotide sequence: TGTGCCACTCCCCGGGGGGGGAGCTACAATGAGCAGTTCTTC. This gives the protein CATPRGGSYNEQFF.

The sample holds one count of this clone. The chain joins TRBV15 to TRBJ1-1; TRBD1 matches at 10 bases. In germline, CDR1 is LNHNV, CDR2 YYDKDF (reference sequence). CDR3 length: 14 residues. Losses at the gene ends were 5 bases for V and 5 bases for J; bases not matched to a gene: 5. The CDR3 nucleotides are TGTGCCACCAGCGCCGACAGGGGGCCTACTGAAGCTTTCTTT. It yields the protein CATSADRGPTEAFF.

The chain links TRBV9 to TRBJ2-7, with 7 nucleotides matching TRBD1. CDR1 SGDLS and CDR2 YYNGEE come from the germline V gene. The CDR3 has 15 residues. The J segment lost 5 bases and the V segment lost 4 bases, leaving 12 bases of the junction unmatched. The CDR3 nucleotides read TGTGCCAGCAGCCCCAGACAGGGTTTATACGACGAGCAGTACTTC. This codes for CASSPRQGLYDEQYF.

V gene TRBV19 combines with J gene TRBJ1-2; no firm D call. Trimming cost V 5 bases and J 0 bases, with 7 bases left between them. CDR3 size: 13 residues. Germline loops: CDR1 LNHDA, CDR2 SQIVND (reference sequence). The CDR3 nucleotides are TGTGCCAGTAGTTCCATCCCTAACTATGGCTACACCTTC. It is translated as CASSSIPNYGYTF.

V usage is TRBV30 and J usage is TRBJ1-2, with D possibly being TRBD1 (6 bases). The CDR3 contains 12 residues. Germline lookup yields CDR1 GTSNPN and CDR2 SVGIG (reference sequence). V dropped 0 bases and J dropped 4 bases, with 6 bases sitting between them. The CDR3 nucleotides are TGTGCCTGGAGTGTACAGGGCTATGGCTACACCTTC. Translation gives CAWSVQGYGYTF.